This TCR beta chain was sequenced in a study of tumor and adjacent non-tumor tissue in lung cancer. This clonotype was found a few times. TCRbeta libraries were built with three rounds of nested PCR, modified from ARM-PCR. Using its own MiXCR run on the multiplex PCR reads, TCRdb lists one record per CDR3 protein. The sample carries roughly 220,000 distinct CDR3 sequences, about two thirds recorded once. This sample's RNA came from whole unsorted tissue. Losses at the gene ends were 3 bases for V and 6 bases for J; bases not matched to a gene: 4. CDR3 length equals 13 residues. Sequencing used lung tumor tissue. This TCR came from a man aged 55-75 years with non-small cell lung cancer. The chain carries TRBV12-3 or TRBV12-4 and TRBJ1-2, with 7 bases that match TRBD1. CDR3 loop: CASSLGRGNGYTF. CDR3 sequence (DNA): TGTGCCAGCAGTTTGGGCAGGGGGAATGGCTACACCTTC.